The 32 T cell receptor beta chains below come from one sample, sequenced in a study of identical twins. TCRdb independently ran MiXCR on the 5' RACE reads; one entry per CDR3 protein. The sample yields around 160,000 distinct CDR3 sequences, 3% to 4% seen once. The sample consisted of memory T cells sorted from blood. Receptor source: a man aged 18 to 29 in good health.

This clonotype was seen many times. The chain carries TRBV20-1 and TRBJ1-4; maybe TRBD1 (6 bases). This CDR3 is built from 14 residues. V lost 5 bases, J lost 8 bases, and 18 bases lay in between. Per the germline V gene, CDR1 is DFQATT and CDR2 is SNEGSKA (reference sequence). This CDR3 reads CSAPSPGQSEKLFF. The CDR3 nucleotides are TGCAGTGCTCCCTCCCCCGGACAGAGCGAAAAACTGTTTTTT.

This clonotype has at least ten counts. The chain carries TRBV5-1 and TRBJ2-3; D is unresolved. The ends were cut back, 5 bases at V and 0 bases at J, with 13 bases in the middle. Germline V gene data show CDR1 as SGHRS and CDR2 as YFSETQ. CDR3 length: 15 residues. The CDR3 here is CASSLIQKSTDTQYF. In DNA, the CDR3 is TGCGCCAGCAGTTTAATCCAAAAAAGCACAGATACGCAGTATTTT.

This clonotype was seen many times. The chain links TRBV5-1 to TRBJ1-1; D unresolved. V dropped 3 bases and J dropped 2 bases, with 8 bases sitting between them. This CDR3 has 13 residues. Germline V gives CDR1 SGHRS, CDR2 YFSETQ. DNA for the CDR3: TGCGCCAGCAGCTCCCAACATAACACTGAAGCTTTCTTT. Translating it yields CASSSQHNTEAFF.

This clonotype was seen repeatedly, ten times or more. The chain combines TRBV20-1 with TRBJ2-5; D is perhaps TRBD2 (6 bases). The CDR3 covers 15 residues. V was shortened by 0 bases and J by 4 bases, with 15 bases between the two germline ends. Per the germline V gene, CDR1 is DFQATT and CDR2 is SNEGSKA (reference sequence). DNA of the CDR3: TGCAGTGCTAGAGATTTCCAGCGGGCAACAGAGACCCAGTACTTC. Residues: CSARDFQRATETQYF.

A few counts support this clonotype. The chain joins TRBV9 to TRBJ2-6; no reliable D call. The V gene lost 3 bases and the J gene lost 2 bases, with 9 bases spanning the gap. Per the germline V gene, CDR1 is SGDLS and CDR2 is YYNGEE. This CDR3 is built from 15 residues. Here the CDR3 DNA reads TGTGCCAGCAGCGCCGAGCACCCTGGGGCCAACGTCCTGACTTTC. Translated, it gives CASSAEHPGANVLTF.

The table lists this clonotype with many counts. J is TRBJ1-1 and V is TRBV29-1, with unresolved D. V was shortened by 4 bases and J by 1 base, with 10 bases between the two germline ends. The CDR3 length is 13 residues. CDR1 SQVTM and CDR2 ANQGSEA come from the germline V gene. The DNA for the CDR3 is TGCAGCGTTGGTGGATCAGGGAACACTGAAGCTTTCTTT. Its translation: CSVGGSGNTEAFF.

There are many counts of this clonotype. This rearrangement joins TRBV27 to TRBJ2-1; perhaps TRBD2 as D (6 bases). CDR3 size: 16 residues. Per the germline V gene, CDR1 is MNHEY and CDR2 is SMNVEV (reference sequence). The ends were cut back, 5 bases at V and 6 bases at J, with 20 bases in the middle. CDR3 sequence: CASSLAGLPAINEQFF. The CDR3 DNA reads TGTGCCAGCAGTCTCGCGGGACTCCCGGCCATCAATGAGCAGTTCTTC.

The chain carries TRBV5-1 and TRBJ2-5; D may be TRBD2 (5 bases). The CDR3 runs to 15 residues. Germline CDR1 reads SGHRS; CDR2 reads YFSETQ. Trimming removed 4 bases from V and 5 bases from J, with 18 bases in between. CDR3 loop: CASSRLGPSGETQYF. DNA of the CDR3: TGCGCCAGCAGCCGCCTTGGCCCATCGGGGGAGACCCAGTACTTC.

This clonotype was counted many times. The chain carries TRBV6-2 or TRBV6-3 and TRBJ1-2; D gene unclear. In germline, CDR1 is MNHEY, CDR2 SVGEGT. This CDR3 contains 17 residues. V lost 2 bases, J lost 2 bases, and 18 bases lay in between. The CDR3 reads CASSYPYRKGVNYGYTF. The CDR3 coding sequence is TGTGCCAGCAGTTACCCCTATCGCAAAGGAGTAAACTATGGCTACACCTTC.

This clonotype was seen at least ten times. The V call is TRBV12-3 or TRBV12-4, the J call TRBJ2-3; the match to TRBD2 covers 10 bases. The CDR3 is 16 residues long. The trim removed 3 bases at V and 6 bases at J, leaving 9 bases unmatched. CDR3 bases: TGTGCCAGCAGTTTTGCTAGCGGGAGCTCCGGGGATACGCAGTATTTT. Encoded protein: CASSFASGSSGDTQYF.

This clonotype was seen only a few times. This CDR3 reads CASSLEGASYEQYF. The CDR3 bases are TGCGCCAGCAGCTTAGAAGGGGCTTCCTACGAGCAGTACTTC. The rearrangement joins TRBV5-1 to TRBJ2-7; D might be TRBD1 (5 bases). From germline, CDR1 is SGHRS and CDR2 YFSETQ. This CDR3 has 14 amino acids. V lost 2 bases and J lost 1, with 10 bases in between.

This clonotype was found many times. The chain combines TRBV2 with TRBJ2-7, with TRBD1 as a possible D gene (6 bases). Germline CDR1 is SNHLY and CDR2 is FYNNEI. The germline V and J ends were trimmed by 6 bases and 4 bases, with 10 bases remaining between them. The CDR3 has 12 residues. CDR3 in DNA: TGTGCCAGCAGAGACAGGCTTTACGAGCAGTACTTC. It translates to CASRDRLYEQYF. The complete variable domain, with remaining parts taken from reference TRBV2 and TRBJ2-7, reads EPEVTQTPSHQVTQMGQEVILRCVPISNHLYFYWYRQILGQKVEFLVSFYNNEISEKSEIFDDQFSVERPDGSNFTLKIRSTKLEDSAMYFCASRDRLYEQYFGPGTRLTVT.

There are many counts of this clonotype. J is TRBJ2-7 and V is TRBV29-1; D gene uncertain. V was trimmed by 7 bases and J by 3 bases, leaving 13 bases between them. Germline lookup yields CDR1 SQVTM and CDR2 ANQGSEA. CDR3 size: 12 residues. The CDR3 DNA reads TGCAGCGCCAGGTTAGACGGCTACGAGCAGTACTTC. As protein: CSARLDGYEQYF.

This clonotype was observed at least ten times. This rearrangement joins TRBV11-2 to TRBJ2-3, with TRBD2 matching over 11 bases. CDR3 length equals 13 residues. The germline V gene has CDR1 SGHAT and CDR2 FQNNGV. V trimming: 1 base; J trimming: 12 bases; junction bases outside the gene matches: 3. CDR3 loop: CASSLGSGRAQYF. As DNA, the CDR3 is TGTGCCAGCAGCTTAGGTAGCGGGAGGGCCCAGTATTTT.

This clonotype was observed at least ten times. The chain employs TRBV27 and TRBJ1-2, with unresolved D. This CDR3 is built from 13 residues. Germline CDR1 MNHEY, CDR2 SMNVEV (reference sequence). The ends were cut back, 4 bases at V and 8 bases at J, with 14 bases in the middle. The CDR3 DNA reads as TGTGCCAGCAGTTCTATGTCCCCGGGGGGCTACACCTTC. As protein: CASSSMSPGGYTF.

This clonotype was counted at least ten times. This chain uses TRBV12-3 or TRBV12-4 with TRBJ2-6, with a possible D match to TRBD1 (6 bases). The CDR3 is 19 amino acids. Trimming took off 7 bases at V and 0 bases at J, with 22 bases between the two ends. CDR3 nucleotides: TGTGCCAGCACCGATACAGGGCCGCTAGCCCGCTCTGGGGCCAACGTCCTGACTTTC. Its translation is CASTDTGPLARSGANVLTF.

This clonotype was seen repeatedly, ten times or more. The chain is built from TRBV5-8 and TRBJ2-5; possibly TRBD1 for D (6 bases). CDR3 length: 13 amino acids. CDR1 is SGHTS, CDR2 YDEGEE, per germline. Trimming took off 4 bases at V and 5 bases at J, with 12 bases between the two ends. CDR3 nucleotide sequence: TGTGCCAGCAGCGCAGGACAGCGCGAGACCCAGTACTTC. Its protein product is CASSAGQRETQYF.

This clonotype was detected ten times or more. The rearrangement links TRBV5-1 to TRBJ2-1; TRBD2 aligns across 7 bases. CDR1 and CDR2 (germline): SGHRS, YFSETQ. There are 15 residues in the CDR3. V lost 4 bases and J lost 7; bases outside the gene matches: 11. As DNA, the CDR3 is TGCGCCAGCAGCAAGGACCCTGGCGGGAGAAATGAGCAGTTCTTC. Its protein is CASSKDPGGRNEQFF.

For this clonotype: A read error may explain this, as a much larger clone is one base away. The chain is built from TRBV12-3 or TRBV12-4 and TRBJ2-1; 11 positions match TRBD2. This CDR3 contains 16 residues. The V and J ends lost 4 bases and 7 bases, in that order; junction bases with no gene match: 9. The CDR3 DNA is TGTGCCAGCAGTTCGCCGACTAGCGGGGCTCAAAATGAGCAGTTCTTC. Translated: CASSSPTSGAQNEQFF.

This clonotype was counted ten times or more. The genes are TRBV5-1 and TRBJ2-2; D might be TRBD2 (5 bases). CDR1 is SGHRS, CDR2 YFSETQ, per germline. This CDR3 has 14 residues. V was pared by 4 bases and J by 2 bases, with 9 bases between. The CDR3 here is CASSETSNTGELFF. CDR3 nucleotides: TGCGCCAGCAGCGAAACTAGTAACACCGGGGAGCTGTTTTTT.

This clonotype was seen repeatedly, ten times or more. The chain couples TRBV5-1 to TRBJ1-1; 10 positions agree with TRBD1. CDR1 and CDR2 (germline): SGHRS, YFSETQ. V shed 3 bases and J 5 bases; nucleotides not matched to a gene: 7. The length of the CDR3 is 15 residues. The CDR3 DNA sequence: TGCGCCAGCAGCTCCCTGACAGGGGGCAGGACTGAAGCTTTCTTT. It encodes CASSSLTGGRTEAFF.

This clonotype showed up many times. The J gene is TRBJ2-1, the V gene TRBV5-5, with 11 bases lining up with TRBD2. Germline CDR1 and CDR2: SGHKS and YYEKEE (reference sequence). This CDR3 contains 15 residues. Trimming took 6 bases from V and 8 from J; bases not matched to a gene: 10. The CDR3 nucleotides read TGTGCCAGCACTCACCCACTAGCGGGAGCGGATGAGCAGTTCTTC. Its translation: CASTHPLAGADEQFF.

The chain is built from TRBV19 and TRBJ1-4, with D perhaps TRBD1 (5 bases). The CDR3 has 16 amino acids. The germline V gene has CDR1 LNHDA and CDR2 SQIVND (reference sequence). V lost 6 bases and J 4 bases, leaving 18 bases between the germline ends. CDR3 DNA: TGTGCCAGTAGACCCCTCCGGGGACGGCTTAATGAAAAACTGTTTTTT. It specifies CASRPLRGRLNEKLFF.

Ten or more counts support this clonotype. V and J are TRBV25-1 and TRBJ1-6; D uncertain. Germline V CDR1 and CDR2: MGHDK, SYGVNS. This CDR3 spans 11 amino acids. The germline V and J ends were trimmed by 5 bases and 12 bases, with 8 bases remaining between them. The CDR3, as DNA: TGTGCCAGCAGTAGTATCGGACCCCTCCACTTT. Its translation is CASSSIGPLHF. The complete variable domain, with remaining parts taken from reference TRBV25-1 and TRBJ1-6, reads EADIYQTPRYLVIGTGKKITLECSQTMGHDKMYWYQQDPGMELHLIHYSYGVNSTEKGDLSSESTVSRIRTEHFPLTLESARPSHTSQYLCASSSIGPLHFGNGTRLTVT.

This clonotype has more than one count but fewer than ten. The V call is TRBV6-1, the J call TRBJ2-3; tentatively, D is TRBD2 (6 bases). In germline, CDR1 is MNHNS, CDR2 SASEGT. With 6 bases removed from V and 7 bases from J, the gap between germline ends came to 14 bases. The CDR3 sequence is 13 residues long. This CDR3 is CASRWGEMNTQYF. In DNA form, the CDR3 reads TGTGCCAGCAGATGGGGGGAGATGAATACGCAGTATTTT.

This clonotype was picked up many times. V usage is TRBV10-3 and J usage is TRBJ2-3; 8 positions match TRBD1. J lost 7 bases, V lost 6 bases, and 15 bases had no gene match. CDR3 length: 16 residues. Looked up from germline, CDR1 is ENHRY and CDR2 is SYGVKD. In nucleotides, the CDR3 is TGTGCCATCAGCCTTATTAGGCAGGGGGCGTTGAATACGCAGTATTTT. It codes for CAISLIRQGALNTQYF.

This chain connects TRBV7-3 to TRBJ2-1; 11 bases are a match to TRBD2. The trim removed 4 bases at V and 5 bases at J, leaving 4 bases unmatched. From germline, CDR1 is SGHTA and CDR2 FQGTGA. The CDR3 is 15 residues long. The DNA for the CDR3 is TGTGCCAGCAGCTCTAGGACTAGCGGGCACAATGAGCAGTTCTTC. Translating it yields CASSSRTSGHNEQFF.

This clonotype has a count of ten or more. The gene calls are TRBV18 and TRBJ2-7; 9 bases match TRBD2. V lost 0 bases and J lost 1; bases outside the gene matches: 1. Germline assignment: CDR1 KGHSH and CDR2 LQKENI. The CDR3 covers 15 residues. The CDR3 region is CASSPPLAGSYEQYF. As DNA, the CDR3 is TGTGCCAGCTCACCACCCCTAGCGGGATCCTACGAGCAGTACTTC.

In its sample, this clonotype was seen many times. The V gene is TRBV10-3, the J gene TRBJ1-4; no definite D call. Trimming cost V 2 bases and J 0 bases, with 7 bases left between them. This CDR3 region has 15 residues. Germline V gene data show CDR1 as ENHRY and CDR2 as SYGVKD. The CDR3 sequence is CAISEPGATNEKLFF. The CDR3 nucleotides read TGTGCCATCAGTGAGCCGGGAGCAACTAATGAAAAACTGTTTTTT.

The chain employs TRBV20-1 and TRBJ2-3; 10 positions match TRBD2. J gave up 14 bases and V 1 base, and 15 bases lay outside the gene matches. CDR1 and CDR2 (germline): DFQATT, SNEGSKA (reference sequence). The CDR3 sequence is 15 residues long. As DNA, the CDR3 is TGCAGTGCTAGAGTGGGAGCGGGAGGGCCTCTGACCCCGTATTTT. Its protein product is CSARVGAGGPLTPYF.

This clonotype was detected ten times or more. The chain links TRBV9 to TRBJ1-1, with a tentative D call TRBD1 (6 bases). Germline CDR1 is SGDLS and CDR2 is YYNGEE. This CDR3 contains 12 residues. Deletions cut 4 bases from V and 6 bases from J, with 10 bases between. CDR3 loop: CASSTGYSEAFF. CDR3 DNA: TGTGCCAGCAGCACAGGGTATTCTGAAGCTTTCTTT.

This clonotype was detected ten times or more. The chain is built from TRBV5-1 and TRBJ2-1, with D possibly being TRBD2 (6 bases). The CDR3 extends over 15 amino acids. Germline lookup yields CDR1 SGHRS and CDR2 YFSETQ. Trimming left V 0 bases short and J 7 bases short, with 14 bases between. The CDR3 coding sequence is TGCGCCAGCAGCTTGGTGTTAGCGGAGCCAAATGAGCAGTTCTTC. This codes for CASSLVLAEPNEQFF. Together with reference TRBV5-1 and TRBJ2-1, the CDR3 gives the full variable domain: KAGVTQTPRYLIKTRGQQVTLSCSPISGHRSVSWYQQTPGQGLQFLFEYFSETQRNKGNFPGRFSGRQFSNSRSEMNVSTLELGDSALYLCASSLVLAEPNEQFFGPGTRLTVL.